This TCR beta chain was found in a study of blood T cell repertoires in COVID-19. Study at large: COVID-19 samples from acute and convalescent phases originated in the United States, Italy and Spain.

Recruitment covered some 25 US areas and drew participants whose ages spanned roughly 18 to 100 years. The repertoire was sequenced with immunoSEQ multiplex PCR; TCRdb's copy has only in-frame clones and lacks some. The sample shows roughly 300,000 clones, 70% to 90% of them seen only once. The CDR3 runs 13 residues. In germline, CDR1 is SNHLY, CDR2 FYNNEI. V was trimmed by 8 bases and J by 0 bases, leaving 10 bases between them. Sample: PBMCs or T cells enriched from blood (not recorded which). The sequence came from a woman under 40 who had recovered from COVID-19. The chain carries TRBV2 and TRBJ1-1; D gene unclear. The CDR3: CASPRELNTEAFF. The CDR3 nucleotides read TGTGCCAGCCCGAGGGAACTGAACACTGAAGCTTTCTTT.